This TCR beta chain was found in a study of CD8 T cells in ankylosing spondylitis. General study results and limits: Researchers report that disease-linked clones proved CD8+ and relatively rare in peripheral blood. One TCR beta motif, made up of roughly 8 highly homologous variants, appeared characteristic of ankylosing spondylitis blood. Earlier studies detected some motif variants in reactive arthritis synovial fluid and blood. Matched ankylosing spondylitis synovial fluid reportedly contained a significantly enriched population of disease-linked clones.

Trimming cost V 1 base and J 7 bases, with 11 bases left between them. Germline CDR1 reads SGHTA; CDR2 reads FQGNSA. The CDR3 runs 15 residues. Generation of TCR beta libraries employed quantitative 5'-RACE incorporating molecular barcodes. TCRdb redid the calling of the 5' RACE reads with MiXCR, one entry per CDR3 protein. The sample holds 400,000 or so distinct CDR3 sequences, approximately 26% seen once. As for this clonotype: What it binds is unknown.

This chain joins TRBV7-2 and TRBJ1-6, with D perhaps matching TRBD1 (6 bases). This sequence was found in a male donor with ankylosing spondylitis. What was sequenced was blood, either unsorted or a sorted T cell fraction (not recorded which). CDR3 in DNA: TGTGCCAGCAGCTTAGGGACAGCCGGGAATTCACCCCTCCACTTT. As protein: CASSLGTAGNSPLHF.